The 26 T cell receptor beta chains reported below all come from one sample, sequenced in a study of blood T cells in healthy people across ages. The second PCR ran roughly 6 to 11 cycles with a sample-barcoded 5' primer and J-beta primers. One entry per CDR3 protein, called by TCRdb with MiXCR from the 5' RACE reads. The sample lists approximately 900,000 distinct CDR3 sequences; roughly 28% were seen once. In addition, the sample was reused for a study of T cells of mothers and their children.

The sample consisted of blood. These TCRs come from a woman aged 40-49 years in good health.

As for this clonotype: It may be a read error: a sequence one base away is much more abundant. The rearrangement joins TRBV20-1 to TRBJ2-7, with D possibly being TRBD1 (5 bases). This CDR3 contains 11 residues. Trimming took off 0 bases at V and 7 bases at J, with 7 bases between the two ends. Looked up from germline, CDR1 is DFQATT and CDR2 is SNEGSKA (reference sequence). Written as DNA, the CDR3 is TGCAGTGCTAGAGAGGACAATGAGCAGTACTTC. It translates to CSAREDNEQYF.

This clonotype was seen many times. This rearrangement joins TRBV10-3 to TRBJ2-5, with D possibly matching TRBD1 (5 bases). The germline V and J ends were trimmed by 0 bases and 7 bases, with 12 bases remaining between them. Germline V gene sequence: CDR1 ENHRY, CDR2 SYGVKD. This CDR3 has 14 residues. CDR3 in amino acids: CAISESGRKGTQYF. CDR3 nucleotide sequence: TGTGCCATCAGTGAGTCGGGGCGGAAGGGGACCCAGTACTTC.

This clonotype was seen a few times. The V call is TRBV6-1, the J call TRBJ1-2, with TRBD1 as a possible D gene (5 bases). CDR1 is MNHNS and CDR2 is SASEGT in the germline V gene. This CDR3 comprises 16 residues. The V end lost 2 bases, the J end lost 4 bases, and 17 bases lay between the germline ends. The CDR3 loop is CASSELDGGGGYGYTF. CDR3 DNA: TGTGCCAGCAGTGAACTCGACGGCGGGGGAGGCTATGGCTACACCTTC.

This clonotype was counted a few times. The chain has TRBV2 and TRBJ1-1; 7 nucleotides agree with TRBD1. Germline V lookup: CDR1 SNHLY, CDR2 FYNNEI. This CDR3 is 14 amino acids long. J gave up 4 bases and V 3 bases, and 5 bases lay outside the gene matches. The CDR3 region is CASSDQGEATEAFF. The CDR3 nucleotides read TGTGCCAGCAGTGACCAGGGGGAGGCCACTGAAGCTTTCTTT.

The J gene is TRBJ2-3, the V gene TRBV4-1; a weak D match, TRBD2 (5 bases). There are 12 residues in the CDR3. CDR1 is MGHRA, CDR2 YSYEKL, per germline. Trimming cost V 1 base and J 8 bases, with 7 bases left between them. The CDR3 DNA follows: TGCGCCAGCAGCCAAGGTCGGGGTACGCAGTATTTT. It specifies CASSQGRGTQYF.

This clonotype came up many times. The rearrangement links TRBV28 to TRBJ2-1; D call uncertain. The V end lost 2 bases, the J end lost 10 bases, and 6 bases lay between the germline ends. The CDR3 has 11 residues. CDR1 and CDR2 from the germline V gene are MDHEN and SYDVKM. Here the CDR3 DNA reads TGTGCCAGCAGTTTAAGGTACGAGCAGTTCTTC. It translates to CASSLRYEQFF. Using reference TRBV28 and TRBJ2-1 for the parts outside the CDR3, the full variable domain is DVKVTQSSRYLVKRTGEKVFLECVQDMDHENMFWYRQDPGLGLRLIYFSYDVKMKEKGDIPEGYSVSREKKERFSLILESASTNQTSMYLCASSLRYEQFFGPGTRLTVL.

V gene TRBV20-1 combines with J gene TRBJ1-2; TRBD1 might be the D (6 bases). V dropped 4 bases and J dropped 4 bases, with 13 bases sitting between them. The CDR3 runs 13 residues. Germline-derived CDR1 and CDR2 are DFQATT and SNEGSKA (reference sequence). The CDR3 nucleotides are TGCAGTGCTAATGCACAGACAGGCTATGGCTACACCTTC. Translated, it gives CSANAQTGYGYTF.

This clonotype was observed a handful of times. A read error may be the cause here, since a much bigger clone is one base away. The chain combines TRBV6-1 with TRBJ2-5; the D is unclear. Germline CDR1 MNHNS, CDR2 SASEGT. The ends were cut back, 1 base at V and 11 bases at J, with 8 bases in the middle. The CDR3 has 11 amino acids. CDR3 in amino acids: CASSEVCVQYF. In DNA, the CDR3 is TGTGCCAGCAGTGAAGTATGTGTGCAGTACTTC.

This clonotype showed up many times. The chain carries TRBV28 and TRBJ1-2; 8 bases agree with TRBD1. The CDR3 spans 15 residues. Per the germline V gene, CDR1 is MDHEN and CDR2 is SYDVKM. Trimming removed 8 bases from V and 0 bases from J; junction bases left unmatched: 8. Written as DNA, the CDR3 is TGTGCCAGCGAAGAAGCGACAGGGGCTAACTATGGCTACACCTTC. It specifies CASEEATGANYGYTF.

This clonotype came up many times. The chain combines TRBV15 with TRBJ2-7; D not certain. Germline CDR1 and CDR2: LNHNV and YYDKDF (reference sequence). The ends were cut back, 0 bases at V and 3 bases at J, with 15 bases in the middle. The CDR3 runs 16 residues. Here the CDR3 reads CATSRDRWQEIYEQYF. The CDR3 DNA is TGTGCCACCAGCAGAGATCGGTGGCAGGAGATCTACGAGCAGTACTTC.

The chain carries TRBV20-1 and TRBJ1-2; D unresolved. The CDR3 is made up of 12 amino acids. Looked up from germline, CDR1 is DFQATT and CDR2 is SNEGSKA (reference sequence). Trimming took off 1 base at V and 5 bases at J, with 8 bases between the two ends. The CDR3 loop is CSARGVEYGYTF. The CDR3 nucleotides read TGCAGTGCTAGAGGTGTTGAGTATGGCTACACCTTC.

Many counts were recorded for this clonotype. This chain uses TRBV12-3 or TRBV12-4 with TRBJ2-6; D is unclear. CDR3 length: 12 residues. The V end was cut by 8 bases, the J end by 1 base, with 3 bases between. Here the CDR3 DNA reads TGTGCCAGCTTGTCTGGGGCCAACGTCCTGACTTTC. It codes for CASLSGANVLTF.

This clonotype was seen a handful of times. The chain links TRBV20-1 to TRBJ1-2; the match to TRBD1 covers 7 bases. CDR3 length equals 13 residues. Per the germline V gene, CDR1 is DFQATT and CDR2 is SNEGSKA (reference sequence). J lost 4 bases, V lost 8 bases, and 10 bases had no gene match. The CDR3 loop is CSRDSGAFYGYTF. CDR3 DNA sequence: TGCAGTCGGGACAGCGGCGCCTTCTATGGCTACACCTTC.

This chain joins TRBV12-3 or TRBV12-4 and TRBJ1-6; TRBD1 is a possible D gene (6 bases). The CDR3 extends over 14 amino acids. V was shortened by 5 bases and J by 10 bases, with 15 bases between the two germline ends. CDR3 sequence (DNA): TGTGCCAGCAGTCCGGACAGTTCTAAGTCACCCCTCCACTTT. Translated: CASSPDSSKSPLHF.

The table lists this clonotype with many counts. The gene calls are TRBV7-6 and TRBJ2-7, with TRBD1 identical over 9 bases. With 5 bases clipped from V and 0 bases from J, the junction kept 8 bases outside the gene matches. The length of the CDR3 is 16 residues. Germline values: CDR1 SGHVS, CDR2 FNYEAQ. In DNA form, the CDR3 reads TGTGCCAGCAGCCTTACAGGGGGCTATAGCTCCTACGAGCAGTACTTC. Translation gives CASSLTGGYSSYEQYF.

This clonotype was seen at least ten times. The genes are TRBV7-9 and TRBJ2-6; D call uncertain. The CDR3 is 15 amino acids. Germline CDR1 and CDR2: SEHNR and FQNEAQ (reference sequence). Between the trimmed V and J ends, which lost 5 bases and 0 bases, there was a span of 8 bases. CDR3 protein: CASSDQRSGANVLTF. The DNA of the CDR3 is TGTGCCAGCAGCGATCAGCGCTCTGGGGCCAACGTCCTGACTTTC.

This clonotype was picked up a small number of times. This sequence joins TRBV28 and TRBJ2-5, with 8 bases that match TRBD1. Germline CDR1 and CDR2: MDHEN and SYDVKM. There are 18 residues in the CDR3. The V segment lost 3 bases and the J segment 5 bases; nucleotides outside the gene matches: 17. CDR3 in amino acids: CASSLPTNTGGFGETQYF. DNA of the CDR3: TGTGCCAGCAGTTTGCCCACGAATACAGGGGGGTTTGGGGAGACCCAGTACTTC.

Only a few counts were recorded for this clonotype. The CDR3 protein is CASSLPTTEFSGNTIYF. The DNA of the CDR3 is TGTGCCAGCAGTTTACCGACGACCGAATTCTCTGGAAACACCATATATTTT. The chain couples TRBV27 to TRBJ1-3, with D hard to call. V lost 2 bases, J lost 0 bases, and 14 bases lay in between. This CDR3 comprises 17 residues. Germline V gene sequence: CDR1 MNHEY, CDR2 SMNVEV (reference sequence).

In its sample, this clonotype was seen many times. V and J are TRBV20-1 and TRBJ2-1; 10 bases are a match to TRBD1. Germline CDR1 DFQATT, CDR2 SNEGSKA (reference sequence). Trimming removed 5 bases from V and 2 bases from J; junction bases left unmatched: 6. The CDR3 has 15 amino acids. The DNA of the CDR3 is TGCAGTGCTGAGGGGGACAGGGGACCCTACAATGAGCAGTTCTTC. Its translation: CSAEGDRGPYNEQFF.

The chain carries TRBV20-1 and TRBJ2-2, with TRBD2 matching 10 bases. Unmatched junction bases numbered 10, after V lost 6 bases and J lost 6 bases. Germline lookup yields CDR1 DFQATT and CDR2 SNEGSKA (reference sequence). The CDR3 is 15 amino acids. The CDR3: CSAFERGGVSGELFF. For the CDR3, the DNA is TGCAGTGCCTTCGAGCGGGGGGGGGTATCCGGGGAGCTGTTTTTT.

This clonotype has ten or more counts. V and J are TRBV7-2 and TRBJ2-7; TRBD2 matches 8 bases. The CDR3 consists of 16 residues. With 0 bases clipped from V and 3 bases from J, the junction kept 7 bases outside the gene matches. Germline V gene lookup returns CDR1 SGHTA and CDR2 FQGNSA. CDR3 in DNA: TGTGCCAGCAGCTTAGCCGGGGGGGGATCTATCTACGAGCAGTACTTC. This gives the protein CASSLAGGGSIYEQYF.

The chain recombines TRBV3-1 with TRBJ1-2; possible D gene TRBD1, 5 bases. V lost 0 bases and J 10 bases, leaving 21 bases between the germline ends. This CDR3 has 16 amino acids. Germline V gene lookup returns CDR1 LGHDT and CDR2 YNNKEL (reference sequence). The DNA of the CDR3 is TGTGCCAGCAGCCAAGATGCGACGGGACGGGTTGGTGACTACACCTTC. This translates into CASSQDATGRVGDYTF.

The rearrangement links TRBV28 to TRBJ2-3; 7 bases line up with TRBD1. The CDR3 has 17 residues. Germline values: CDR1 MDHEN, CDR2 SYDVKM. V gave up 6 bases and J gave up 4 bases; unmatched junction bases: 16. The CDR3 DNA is TGTGCCAGCAGCCGACGGACAGGAGGAAGGGGATCAGATACGCAGTATTTT. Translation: CASSRRTGGRGSDTQYF.

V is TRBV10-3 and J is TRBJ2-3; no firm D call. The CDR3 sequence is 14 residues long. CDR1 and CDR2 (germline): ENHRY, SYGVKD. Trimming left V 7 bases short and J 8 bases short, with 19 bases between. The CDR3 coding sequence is TGTGCCATCAATGACGTGGACGGACGGGCTACGCAGTATTTT. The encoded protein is CAINDVDGRATQYF.

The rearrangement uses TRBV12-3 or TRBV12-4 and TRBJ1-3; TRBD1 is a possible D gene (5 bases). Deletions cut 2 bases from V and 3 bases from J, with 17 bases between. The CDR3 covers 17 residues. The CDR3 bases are TGTGCCAGCAGTTTAAGGGACCGAAATAGGAATGGAAACACCATATATTTT. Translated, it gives CASSLRDRNRNGNTIYF.

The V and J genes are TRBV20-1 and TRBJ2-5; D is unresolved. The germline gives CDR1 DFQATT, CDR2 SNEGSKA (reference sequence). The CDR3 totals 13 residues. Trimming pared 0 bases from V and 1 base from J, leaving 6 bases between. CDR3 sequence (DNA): TGCAGTGCTAGAGAGAATAGCCAAGAGACCCAGTACTTC. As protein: CSARENSQETQYF.